These 20 T cell receptor beta chains originate from one sample sequenced in a study of T cells in Graves' hyperthyroidism and ophthalmopathy. Using RNA transcripts as the source, TCR beta CDR3 regions were amplified. RT-PCR in the first round (using the HTBI primer set) targeted the TCR CDR3. TCRdb passed the multiplex PCR reads through MiXCR, listing each CDR3 protein once. In the table there are 300,000 to 400,000 distinct CDR3 sequences, over 15% of which are singletons. Sequences were obtained from blood. Source of these receptors: a woman between 50 and 59 years old with Graves' hyperthyroidism.

The rearrangement joins TRBV5-5 to TRBJ2-3, with D perhaps TRBD2 (6 bases). The CDR3 runs to 17 residues. V was clipped by 2 bases and J by 0 bases, with 16 bases between them. Per the germline V gene, CDR1 is SGHKS and CDR2 is YYEKEE (reference sequence). For the CDR3, the DNA is TGTGCCAGCAGCTTCCCCTTAGCGGCCTCTAGCACAGATACGCAGTATTTT. Translation gives CASSFPLAASSTDTQYF.

At least ten counts were recorded for this clonotype. The rearrangement uses TRBV7-9 and TRBJ2-1; weak D call: TRBD2 (5 bases). The CDR3 sequence is 14 residues long. CDR1 is SEHNR, CDR2 FQNEAQ, per germline (reference sequence). The V end lost 10 bases, the J end lost 5 bases, and 18 bases lay between the germline ends. In DNA, the CDR3 is TGTGCCACCGCCGGGGATACGGTTAACAATGAGCAGTTCTTC. It yields the protein CATAGDTVNNEQFF.

The chain uses TRBV5-5 and TRBJ1-5; the D gene is possibly TRBD1 (6 bases). Per germline, CDR1 SGHKS and CDR2 YYEKEE (reference sequence). Between the trimmed V and J ends, which lost 0 bases and 3 bases, there was a span of 13 bases. CDR3 length equals 16 residues. CDR3 residues: CASSLEQGAPNQPQHF. Here the CDR3 DNA reads TGTGCCAGCAGCTTGGAACAGGGAGCTCCCAATCAGCCCCAGCATTTT.

The chain joins TRBV6-1 to TRBJ2-3; 11 nucleotides agree with TRBD1. The CDR3 is 14 amino acids. Germline V CDR1 and CDR2: MNHNS, SASEGT. With V trimmed by 7 bases and J by 3 bases, 3 bases remained unmatched. For the CDR3, the DNA is TGTGCCAGCAAGAGGGACAGGGGGACAGATACGCAGTATTTT. Its protein product is CASKRDRGTDTQYF.

In this sample, this clonotype turned up many times. The chain links TRBV6-1 to TRBJ2-7; perhaps D is TRBD1 or TRBD2 (6 bases each). The CDR3 consists of 14 residues. Germline V gene data show CDR1 as MNHNS and CDR2 as SASEGT. V lost 6 bases and J 2 bases, leaving 14 bases between the germline ends. The CDR3 nucleotides are TGTGCCAGCAGCAGAGGGGGACTGCCCTACGAGCAGTACGTC. This translates into CASSRGGLPYEQYV.

The gene calls are TRBV28 and TRBJ2-3, with D perhaps given as TRBD1 or TRBD2 (5 bases each). The CDR3 totals 16 residues. Germline CDR1 MDHEN, CDR2 SYDVKM. The V and J ends lost 6 bases and 2 bases respectively, with 18 bases between them. CDR3 nucleotides: TGTGCCAGCAGCCCCCTACTAGGGGAGAACACAGATACGCAGTATTTT. Protein: CASSPLLGENTDTQYF.

This clonotype was observed many times. The V and J genes are TRBV5-1 and TRBJ2-3; tentative D call: TRBD1 (5 bases). V was shortened by 4 bases and J by 7 bases, with 13 bases between the two germline ends. Germline-derived CDR1 and CDR2 are SGHRS and YFSETQ. This CDR3 has 13 amino acids. The CDR3 here is CASSESQGNTQYF. The CDR3 DNA follows: TGCGCCAGCAGCGAATCCCAGGGTAATACGCAGTATTTT.

The rearrangement links TRBV5-6 to TRBJ1-2; D gene unclear. Germline V gene data show CDR1 as SGHDT and CDR2 as YYEEEE. The CDR3 has 12 amino acids. Deletions cut 5 bases from V and 6 bases from J, with 11 bases between. The CDR3 DNA reads TGTGCCAGCAGGGGAGAAGGGCATGGCTACACCTTC. This sequence encodes CASRGEGHGYTF.

There are a few counts of this clonotype. J is TRBJ1-2 and V is TRBV4-1; D may be TRBD1 (6 bases). Germline CDR1 MGHRA, CDR2 YSYEKL. Trimming took off 2 bases at V and 0 bases at J, with 16 bases between the two ends. The CDR3 is made up of 17 amino acids. In DNA, the CDR3 is TGCGCCAGCAGCCAACCAACGGGGACAAGGACTAACTATGGCTACACCTTC. Encoded protein: CASSQPTGTRTNYGYTF.

This clonotype was recorded a few times. The chain has TRBV19 and TRBJ1-1; tentatively, D is TRBD1 (5 bases). V was trimmed by 5 bases and J by 0 bases, leaving 7 bases between them. The CDR3 contains 13 residues. CDR1 LNHDA and CDR2 SQIVND come from the germline V gene (reference sequence). The chain's CDR3 is CASSDRMNTEAFF. DNA for the CDR3: TGTGCCAGTAGTGACAGAATGAACACTGAAGCTTTCTTT.

This clonotype was picked up a small number of times. V usage is TRBV7-3 and J usage is TRBJ2-2, with 9 bases lining up with TRBD1. Trimming removed 5 bases from V and 4 bases from J; junction bases left unmatched: 5. This CDR3 is built from 15 residues. Per germline, CDR1 SGHTA and CDR2 FQGTGA. CDR3 region: CASSTGQGGTGELFF. The CDR3 DNA is TGTGCCAGCAGCACGGGACAGGGTGGCACCGGGGAGCTGTTTTTT.

In its sample, this clonotype was seen a few times. The chain uses TRBV5-1 and TRBJ2-5; TRBD1 agrees at 9 bases. J lost 5 bases, V lost 0 bases, and 5 bases had no gene match. The CDR3 sequence is 15 residues long. Germline V CDR1 and CDR2: SGHRS, YFSETQ. CDR3 in DNA: TGCGCCAGCAGCTTGGAACAGGGGGCTGAGGAGACCCAGTACTTC. Translating it yields CASSLEQGAEETQYF.

At least ten counts were recorded for this clonotype. This chain links TRBV5-1 with TRBJ2-1; D gene unclear. The CDR3 sequence is 14 residues long. V was clipped by 0 bases and J by 10 bases, with 14 bases between them. Germline-derived CDR1 and CDR2 are SGHRS and YFSETQ. The CDR3 DNA follows: TGCGCCAGCAGCTTGGAGGCACCAGCACCAGAGCAGTTCTTC. Encoded protein: CASSLEAPAPEQFF.

This clonotype was detected a few times. The CDR3 sequence: CASSQGSNTEAFF. The CDR3 DNA reads TGTGCCAGCAGCCAGGGTAGTAACACTGAAGCTTTCTTT. V usage is TRBV3-1 and J usage is TRBJ1-1; the D is unclear. The CDR3 extends over 13 amino acids. Between the trimmed V and J ends, which lost 3 bases and 2 bases, there was a span of 7 bases. Germline V gene data show CDR1 as LGHDT and CDR2 as YNNKEL (reference sequence). The full variable domain, its missing parts supplied by reference TRBV3-1 and TRBJ1-1, is DTAVSQTPKYLVTQMGNDKSIKCEQNLGHDTMYWYKQDSKKFLKIMFSYNNKELIINETVPNRFSPKSPDKAHLNLHINSLELGDSAVYFCASSQGSNTEAFFGQGTRLTVV.

V gene TRBV15 combines with J gene TRBJ2-7; D gene unclear. The CDR3 extends over 14 amino acids. Germline-derived CDR1 and CDR2 are LNHNV and YYDKDF (reference sequence). V was cut by 10 bases and J by 0 bases, with 16 bases left in between. CDR3 DNA: TGTGCCATCTTGGACGGGCTCCTCTCCTACGAGCAGTACGTC. Translation gives CAILDGLLSYEQYV.

The rearrangement uses TRBV6-1 and TRBJ2-1; perhaps TRBD2 as D (6 bases). V was shortened by 7 bases and J by 7 bases, with 20 bases between the two germline ends. Germline values: CDR1 MNHNS, CDR2 SASEGT. The CDR3 consists of 15 residues. CDR3 in DNA: TGTGCCAGCAAATCTCGGGACTTGTCCGCGAATGAGCAGTTCTTC. Residues: CASKSRDLSANEQFF.

Regarding this clonotype: A single base separates this from a much larger clone, so it may be a read error. The chain has TRBV10-3 and TRBJ2-7, with TRBD2 matching over 7 bases. The CDR3 totals 14 residues. From germline, CDR1 is ENHRY and CDR2 SYGVKD. V was clipped by 4 bases and J by 6 bases; unmatched bases: 9. CDR3 amino acids: CAISGRGGDGEQYF. The CDR3 DNA is TGTGCCATCAGTGGGAGGGGAGGGGACGGCGAGCAGTACTTC.

The V call is TRBV7-3, the J call TRBJ2-1, with D unclear. V lost 2 bases, J lost 8 bases, and 10 bases lay in between. Germline-derived CDR1 and CDR2 are SGHTA and FQGTGA. The CDR3 runs to 13 residues. For the CDR3, the DNA is TGTGCCAGCAGCTTAGGGCAGGTGGATGAGCAGTTCTTC. Protein product: CASSLGQVDEQFF. The full variable domain, with the rest looked up from reference TRBV7-3 and TRBJ2-1, is GAGVSQTPSNKVTEKGKYVELRCDPISGHTALYWYRQSLGQGPEFLIYFQGTGAADDSGLPNDRFFAVRPEGSVSTLKIQRTERGDSAVYLCASSLGQVDEQFFGPGTRLTVL.

The V and J genes are TRBV9 and TRBJ2-4; weak D call: TRBD2 (5 bases). The germline V and J ends were trimmed by 0 bases and 3 bases, with 7 bases remaining between them. In germline, CDR1 is SGDLS, CDR2 YYNGEE. This CDR3 comprises 14 residues. The CDR3 loop reads CASSVDGNKNIQYF. The CDR3 region has the DNA TGTGCCAGCAGCGTAGACGGGAACAAAAACATTCAGTACTTC.

This clonotype has ten or more counts. This sequence joins TRBV5-1 and TRBJ1-1; no definite D call. The CDR3 sequence is 13 residues long. Germline V gene data show CDR1 as SGHRS and CDR2 as YFSETQ. V gave up 4 bases and J gave up 3 bases, with 10 bases separating them. CDR3 loop: CASSQLRDTEAFF. The CDR3, as DNA: TGCGCCAGCAGCCAGCTGCGGGACACTGAAGCTTTCTTT.